Sequencing of this TCR beta chain was carried out in a study of T cell clonality in common variable immunodeficiency. TCRdb keeps only in-frame clones here, not all; method: immunoSEQ multiplex PCR. This repertoire holds tens of thousands of clones, and none appear only once. V dropped 4 bases and J dropped 7 bases, with 16 bases sitting between them. The CDR3 has 14 residues. Germline V gene data show CDR1 as MNHEY and CDR2 as SVGEGT. CVID subjects had received replacement immunoglobulin for at least one year. Study-level findings and limits: T cell subpopulation sequencing would be needed to explain CVID clonality. In common variable immunodeficiency, TCR beta chains reportedly carried fewer deletions and N-nucleotide insertions.

This clone has a count of ten or more. What it recognizes is unknown. The CDR3 end lies 3 residues beyond the end of the read and is filled in from the germline J gene. The rearrangement uses TRBV6-2 or TRBV6-3 and TRBJ1-1, with a weak D call TRBD1 (6 bases). This TCR was sampled from a human donor with common variable immunodeficiency. The sample was peripheral blood mononuclear cells. CDR3 region: CASSSADRWGEAFF. The sequenced part of the CDR3 DNA is TGTGCCAGCAGTTCTGCCGACAGGTGGGGTGAA.